This T cell receptor beta chain was sequenced for a study of OX40 agonist ivuxolimab in advanced cancers. Study context: From roughly 23 to 85 years was the age range, with a mean of around 57 years, and roughly 80% were male.

Profiled with immunoSEQ multiplex PCR; TCRdb holds only in-frame clones, not every one. The sample records 55,000 or so clones, 88% being singletons. V lost 3 bases and J lost 6, with 7 bases in between. Germline V gene lookup returns CDR1 SGHNT and CDR2 YYREEE (reference sequence). This CDR3 is 11 amino acids long. Study-level results: CD4+ and CD8+ T cells in blood underwent clonal expansion by week 6 at 0.1 to 3.0 mg/kg. On average, a greater number of expanded clones characterised CD8+ T cells relative to CD4+.

With respect to this clone: Its antigen is not identified.

The origin of this receptor is an adult with an advanced solid tumor such as melanoma, head and neck, liver or kidney cancer. The V and J genes are TRBV5-4 and TRBJ2-7; D is unresolved. The input for sequencing was CD4+ or CD8+ T cells sorted from blood, taken in a trial of the OX40 agonist ivuxolimab. This chain's CDR3 is CASSWDSEQYF. CDR3 coding DNA: TGTGCCAGCAGCTGGGATAGCGAGCAGTACTTC.